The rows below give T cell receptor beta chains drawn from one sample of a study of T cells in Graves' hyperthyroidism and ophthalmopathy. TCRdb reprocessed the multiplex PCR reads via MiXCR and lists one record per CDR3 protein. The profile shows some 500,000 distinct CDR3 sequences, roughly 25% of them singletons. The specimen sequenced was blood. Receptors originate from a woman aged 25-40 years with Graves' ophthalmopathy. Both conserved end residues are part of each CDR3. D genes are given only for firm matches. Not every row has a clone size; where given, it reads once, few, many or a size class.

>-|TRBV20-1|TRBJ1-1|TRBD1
CSAPRTGMNTEAFF
TGCAGTGCTCCCCGGACAGGAATGAACACTGAAGCTTTCTTT
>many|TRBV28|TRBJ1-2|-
CASSLNSGQGLYYGYTF
TGTGCCAGCAGTTTAAATTCAGGGCAGGGCCTTTACTATGGCTACACCTTC
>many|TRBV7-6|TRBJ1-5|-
CASSPVVNQPQHF
TGTGCCAGCAGCCCAGTGGTCAATCAGCCCCAGCATTTT
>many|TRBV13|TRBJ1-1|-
CASSLPTGKAFF
TGTGCCAGCAGCTTACCGACAGGCAAAGCTTTCTTT
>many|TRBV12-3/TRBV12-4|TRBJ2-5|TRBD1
CASSPGQRETQYF
TGTGCCAGCAGCCCGGGACAGAGGGAGACCCAGTACTTC
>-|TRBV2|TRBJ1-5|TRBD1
CASSLTGGLSNQPQHF
TGTGCCAGCAGTTTAACAGGGGGCCTTAGCAATCAGCCCCAGCATTTT
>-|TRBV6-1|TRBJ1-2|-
CASSDVGTYGYTF
TGTGCCAGCAGTGACGTCGGCACTTATGGCTACACCTTC
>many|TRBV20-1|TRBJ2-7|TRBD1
CSARVGQGFYEQYF
TGCAGTGCTAGAGTCGGACAGGGCTTTTACGAGCAGTACTTC
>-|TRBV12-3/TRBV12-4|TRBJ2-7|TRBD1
CASRRDRGYSEQYF
TGTGCCAGCAGGAGGGACAGGGGTTATTCCGAGCAGTACTTC
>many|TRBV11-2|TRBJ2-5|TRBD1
CASSTGQVEETQYF
TGTGCCAGCAGCACCGGACAGGTGGAAGAGACCCAGTACTTC
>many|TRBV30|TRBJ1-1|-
CAWSRWANTEAFF
TGTGCCTGGAGCCGCTGGGCAAACACTGAAGCTTTCTTT
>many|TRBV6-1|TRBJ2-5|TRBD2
CASSEARLGGEYF
TGTGCCAGCAGTGAAGCGCGTTTGGGAGGGGAGTACTTC
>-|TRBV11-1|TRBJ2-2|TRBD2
CASSLVRLAGGPNTGELFF
TGTGCCAGCAGCTTAGTGCGGCTAGCGGGGGGCCCGAACACCGGGGAGCTGTTTTTT
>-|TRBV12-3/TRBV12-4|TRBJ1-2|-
CASSRLLTANYGYTF
TGTGCCAGCAGTCGGCTTCTTACAGCTAACTATGGCTACACCTTC
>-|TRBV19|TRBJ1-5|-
CASSGAGMQVSNF
TGTGCCAGTAGTGGAGCTGGGATGCAGGTCAGCAATTTT
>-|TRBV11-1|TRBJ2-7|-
CASSFGAGTYEQYF
TGTGCCAGCAGCTTCGGCGCAGGGACGTACGAGCAGTACTTC
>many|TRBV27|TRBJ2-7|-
CASSPAGSYEQYF
TGTGCCAGCAGCCCCGCGGGGTCCTACGAGCAGTACTTC
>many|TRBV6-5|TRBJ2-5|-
CASSYSGSGQETQYF
TGTGCCAGCAGTTACTCGGGTTCGGGTCAAGAGACCCAGTACTTC
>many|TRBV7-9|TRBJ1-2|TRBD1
CASSYGQGVNYGYTF
TGTGCCAGCAGCTACGGACAGGGGGTTAACTATGGCTACACCTTC
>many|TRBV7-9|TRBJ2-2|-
CASSVFTGELFF
TGTGCCAGCAGCGTATTCACCGGGGAGCTGTTTTTT
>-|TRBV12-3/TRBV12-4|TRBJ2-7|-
CASSFLSAAGRSEQYF
TGTGCCAGCAGTTTCCTCTCAGCGGCAGGGCGGAGCGAGCAGTACTTC
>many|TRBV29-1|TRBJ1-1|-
CSAGSRGTEAFF
TGCAGCGCCGGAAGCAGGGGCACTGAAGCTTTCTTT